This TCR beta chain was obtained from a study of blood T cell repertoires in COVID-19 (dated by TCRdb to between 2020 and 2021). Context from the whole study: The collaborator samples originated in the United States, Italy and Spain and spanned the acute and convalescent phases of COVID-19. The prospective study material was composed of cDNA or gDNA derived from T cells, B-cell-depleted T cells, or PBMCs. Subjects who had been exposed to COVID-19, were actively infected with it, or had recovered from it provided the deeply sampled blood TCRbeta repertoires that made up the dataset. The repertoires were released in a freely available public database intended as a resource for research on the immune response to SARS-CoV-2. Samples came from the ongoing ImmuneRACE study (first 160 participants) plus 1,254 subjects from 6 global collaborators. A de-identified subject ID, COVID-19 status, age in years and sex were almost always included in the sample metadata. Where available, HLA class I and class II types were obtained from metadata supplied by the sample provider rather than from assay-based typing. The study at large found these results: Clinical and demographic metadata were provided uncurated, with the amount varying by source and participant.

Whole blood was collected in K2EDTA tubes by collaborating institutions according to the institutions' own protocols. For TCRbeta analysis, collaborator samples were shipped as frozen whole blood, as isolated PBMCs, or as DNA extracted from either sample type. Note on this clone: This clone's antigen is unknown. Qualities for individual bases were not recorded, and no much larger clone is one base off. The sample contains more than one DNA sequence encoding this CDR3.

The CDR3 contains 14 residues, cysteine and phenylalanine counted. The only DNA kept is the CDR3, 42 bases in frame from the first base. V loses 3 bases, J loses 0 bases, and the germline ends lie 6 bases apart. Reading the germline V gene gives CDR1 KGHSH and CDR2 LQKENI. The immunoSEQ Assay, a bias-controlled multiplex PCR, was used to amplify TCRbeta CDR3 regions from genomic DNA. As for how the authors treated the data: The number of nucleated cells in each sample was estimated by amplification of reference gene primers within the assay. Sequence reads were collapsed and filtered to measure the absolute abundance of every unique TCRbeta CDR3 rearrangement. For each sample, productive Simpson clonality was calculated by taking the square root of Simpson's diversity index across productive rearrangements. TCRdb limited this immuneACCESS table to in-frame rearrangements with V and J called. A share of clones is missing; checked studies link under half to unresolved V genes, and the rest is unexplained. V, J and clone size reflect that table, while D and trimming were determined from the DNA. The sample data list roughly 86,000 clones, and around 85% of these were observed just once. 3.4% of the sample rests with the top ten.

The sequence was collected from a man aged 50 to 60 with acute or convalescent COVID-19. This receptor chain uses TRBV18 and TRBJ2-1; the D gene cannot be named for sure. Input material: peripheral blood. The nucleotides read TGTGCCAGCTCACCCCTTAGCTCCTACAATGAGCAGTTCTTC. This is translated as CASSPLSSYNEQFF.